One and the same sample provided the 27 T cell receptor beta chains below, sequenced in a study of OX40 agonist ivuxolimab in advanced cancers. Assay: immunoSEQ multiplex PCR; the TCRdb copy retains only in-frame clones and omits some. The sample lists roughly 60,000 clones; around 85% were seen once. The material sequenced was CD4+ or CD8+ T cells sorted from blood, taken in a trial of the OX40 agonist ivuxolimab. Every receptor here comes from an adult with an advanced solid tumor such as melanoma, head and neck, liver or kidney cancer.

V and J are TRBV5-5 and TRBJ2-5, with TRBD1 matching over 7 bases. CDR3 size: 15 residues. Germline V CDR1 and CDR2: SGHKS, YYEKEE (reference sequence). V was clipped by 1 base and J by 2 bases; unmatched bases: 5. The DNA of the CDR3 is TGTGCCAGCAGCTTGATACCGGGACAGCAAGAGACCCAGTACTTC. Its protein product is CASSLIPGQQETQYF. Variable domain in full (rest from reference TRBV5-5 and TRBJ2-5): DAGVTQSPTHLIKTRGQQVTLRCSPISGHKSVSWYQQVLGQGPQFIFQYYEKEERGRGNFPDRFSARQFPNYSSELNVNALLLGDSALYLCASSLIPGQQETQYFGPGTRLLVL.

The V call is TRBV5-1, the J call TRBJ2-7, with D perhaps TRBD1 or TRBD2 (5 bases each). V was cut by 0 bases and J by 7 bases, with 20 bases left in between. The germline CDR1 and CDR2 sequences are SGHRS and YFSETQ. The CDR3 runs 16 residues. The CDR3 sequence: CASSLGPGPLEGEQYF. CDR3 sequence (DNA): TGCGCCAGCAGCTTGGGGCCGGGGCCCCTTGAGGGGGAGCAGTACTTC. Full variable domain (rest looked up from reference TRBV5-1 and TRBJ2-7): KAGVTQTPRYLIKTRGQQVTLSCSPISGHRSVSWYQQTPGQGLQFLFEYFSETQRNKGNFPGRFSGRQFSNSRSEMNVSTLELGDSALYLCASSLGPGPLEGEQYFGPGTRLTVT.

The V call is TRBV19, the J call TRBJ2-3; no firm D call. The CDR3 sequence is 14 residues long. Germline CDR1 LNHDA, CDR2 SQIVND (reference sequence). V was cut by 1 base and J by 2 bases, with 7 bases left in between. The CDR3 nucleotides are TGTGCCAGTAGTATAGTGGCGAACACAGATACGCAGTATTTT. It encodes CASSIVANTDTQYF.

The V call is TRBV7-2, the J call TRBJ2-1; a weak D match, TRBD1 (6 bases). The CDR3 spans 14 residues. V lost 1 base and J lost 5, with 9 bases in between. The germline gives CDR1 SGHTA, CDR2 FQGNSA. CDR3 DNA sequence: TGTGCCAGCAGCTTAGACAGGGAGAACAATGAGCAGTTCTTC. Protein sequence: CASSLDRENNEQFF.

This sequence joins TRBV6-5 and TRBJ1-5; D uncertain. The CDR3 runs to 15 residues. Trimming pared 6 bases from V and 3 bases from J, leaving 15 bases between. Germline CDR1 and CDR2: MNHEY and SVGAGI. The CDR3 sequence is CASRPNQDHNQPQHF. For the CDR3, the DNA is TGTGCCAGCAGGCCTAATCAGGATCACAATCAGCCCCAGCATTTT.

V gene TRBV10-3 combines with J gene TRBJ2-2; 13 bases fit TRBD2. CDR3 length equals 16 residues. Germline V gene lookup returns CDR1 ENHRY and CDR2 SYGVKD. J lost 4 bases, V lost 4 bases, and 3 bases had no gene match. This CDR3 reads CAISARTSGSTGELFF. CDR3 nucleotide sequence: TGTGCCATCAGTGCCCGGACTAGCGGGAGCACCGGGGAGCTGTTTTTT.

The gene calls are TRBV11-2 and TRBJ1-1; D is ambiguous. Between the trimmed V and J ends, which lost 0 bases and 3 bases, there was a span of 5 bases. From germline, CDR1 is SGHAT and CDR2 FQNNGV. The CDR3 totals 13 residues. The CDR3 here is CASSLDPDTEAFF. Written as DNA, the CDR3 is TGTGCCAGCAGCTTAGACCCTGACACTGAAGCTTTCTTT.

This clone was seen only once. V is TRBV6-1 and J is TRBJ1-5, with D hard to call. Trimming shortened V by 2 bases and J by 4 bases, and 6 bases separated the two germline ends. Germline CDR1 MNHNS, CDR2 SASEGT. The CDR3 loop spans 13 amino acids. CDR3 coding DNA: TGTGCCAGCAGTGAAACAGCGAATCAGCCCCAGCATTTT. Its protein product is CASSETANQPQHF.

The chain recombines TRBV6-6 with TRBJ1-2, with a tentative D call TRBD1 (5 bases). This CDR3 has 15 residues. Germline CDR1 MNHNY, CDR2 SVGAGI (reference sequence). Trimming shortened V by 4 bases and J by 3 bases, and 15 bases separated the two germline ends. This chain's CDR3 is CASSSKGKYDYGYTF. Written as DNA, the CDR3 is TGTGCCAGCAGTTCCAAGGGGAAGTATGACTATGGCTACACCTTC.

The chain uses TRBV6-1 and TRBJ2-7, with TRBD1 matching 7 bases. V lost 8 bases, J lost 0 bases, and 10 bases stayed unmatched. This CDR3 is 15 amino acids long. Germline V lookup: CDR1 MNHNS, CDR2 SASEGT. The CDR3 reads CASSVKWDSSYEQYF. The CDR3 DNA is TGTGCCAGCTCAGTGAAGTGGGACAGCTCCTACGAGCAGTACTTC.

The sample holds a few counts of this clone. J is TRBJ1-2 and V is TRBV12-5; no reliable D call. The V end lost 1 base, the J end lost 6 bases, and 3 bases lay between the germline ends. The CDR3 runs 11 residues. Germline assignment: CDR1 LGHNT and CDR2 FRNRAP. The CDR3 DNA follows: TGTGCTAGTGGTTTGGCCGATGGCTACACCTTC. Residues: CASGLADGYTF.

This clone was observed a single time. This chain joins TRBV4-1 and TRBJ2-5, with D possibly matching TRBD2 (5 bases). V lost 1 base to trimming and J lost 7 bases, with 16 bases between them. There are 15 residues in the CDR3. CDR1 is MGHRA, CDR2 YSYEKL, per germline. The CDR3, as DNA: TGCGCCAGCAGCCAAGGTCTTACTAGTGAGGTGACCCAGTACTTC. Protein sequence: CASSQGLTSEVTQYF.

This clone was seen only once. The J gene is TRBJ2-5, the V gene TRBV5-1; the D gene is possibly TRBD2 (5 bases). TRBJ2-7 explains the end of the DNA better; the J call may be wrong. The CDR3 extends over 12 amino acids. Germline V gives CDR1 SGHRS, CDR2 YFSETQ. For the CDR3, the DNA is TGCGCCAGCAGACGGGGCTCCTACGAGCAGTACTTC. Translated, it gives CASRRGSYEQYF.

V gene TRBV27 combines with J gene TRBJ1-5; no firm D call. CDR3 size: 17 residues. V was shortened by 5 bases and J by 7 bases, with 24 bases between the two germline ends. Germline V CDR1 and CDR2: MNHEY, SMNVEV (reference sequence). The CDR3 DNA is TGTGCCAGCAGTCCAGCTCACTTCGCAGGAAGCGGACAGCCCCAGCATTTT. As protein: CASSPAHFAGSGQPQHF.

V is TRBV7-2 and J is TRBJ2-6; D is ambiguous. The ends were cut back, 5 bases at V and 0 bases at J, with 5 bases in the middle. The CDR3 loop spans 14 amino acids. Germline V gene lookup returns CDR1 SGHTA and CDR2 FQGNSA. The CDR3 bases are TGTGCCAGCAGCGGATACTCTGGGGCCAACGTCCTGACTTTC. This encodes CASSGYSGANVLTF.

V and J are TRBV5-8 and TRBJ2-3; 10 bases are shared with TRBD2. The germline CDR1 and CDR2 sequences are SGHTS and YDEGEE. This CDR3 is 17 amino acids long. The V segment lost 2 bases and the J segment 6 bases; nucleotides outside the gene matches: 12. The CDR3 region has the DNA TGTGCCAGCAGCTTTTTGGCTAGCGGGAGTATCTGGGATACGCAGTATTTT. Translation gives CASSFLASGSIWDTQYF.

The genes are TRBV11-2 and TRBJ2-1; 7 nucleotides match TRBD1. The CDR3 consists of 15 residues. Germline lookup yields CDR1 SGHAT and CDR2 FQNNGV. The ends lost 3 bases at V and 4 bases at J; junction bases unmatched: 6. CDR3 sequence (DNA): TGTGCCAGCAGCTTGCCGGGACAGAAATACAATGAGCAGTTCTTC. Its translation is CASSLPGQKYNEQFF.

The chain carries TRBV9 and TRBJ1-2; D remains unclear. Germline CDR1 SGDLS, CDR2 YYNGEE. Trimming pared 4 bases from V and 4 bases from J, leaving 17 bases between. The CDR3 length is 15 residues. CDR3 sequence: CASSHGRRIIYGYTF. The CDR3 DNA reads as TGTGCCAGCAGCCATGGACGGAGAATTATCTATGGCTACACCTTC.

In its sample, this clone was seen a few times. The V gene is TRBV4-1, the J gene TRBJ1-1; 7 bases match TRBD1. The CDR3 spans 13 residues. From germline, CDR1 is MGHRA and CDR2 YSYEKL. J was trimmed by 4 bases and V by 4 bases; bases with no gene match: 3. CDR3 region: CASSPTGVTEAFF. CDR3 DNA sequence: TGCGCCAGCAGCCCCACAGGGGTCACTGAAGCTTTCTTT.

V gene TRBV2 combines with J gene TRBJ2-3; TRBD2 agrees at 7 bases. V trimming: 7 bases; J trimming: 2 bases; junction bases outside the gene matches: 6. The germline V gene encodes CDR1 SNHLY and CDR2 FYNNEI. The CDR3 totals 14 residues. CDR3 sequence reads: CASMATSNTDTQYF. CDR3 in DNA: TGTGCCAGCATGGCGACTAGCAACACAGATACGCAGTATTTT.

In its sample, this clone was seen once. The rearrangement joins TRBV4-1 to TRBJ2-2; no reliable D call. The germline V gene has CDR1 MGHRA and CDR2 YSYEKL. The ends were cut back, 4 bases at V and 6 bases at J, with 12 bases in the middle. This CDR3 has 14 residues. CDR3 sequence reads: CASSRDVSAGELFF. DNA for the CDR3: TGCGCCAGCAGCCGAGACGTTTCGGCCGGGGAGCTGTTTTTT.

This clone was seen only a few times. The chain uses TRBV19 and TRBJ1-2, with unresolved D. The germline V gene encodes CDR1 LNHDA and CDR2 SQIVND (reference sequence). V was pared by 7 bases and J by 4 bases, with 7 bases between. The CDR3 is made up of 11 amino acids. CDR3 DNA sequence: TGTGCCAGTAAGGGAGTCTATGGCTACACCTTC. Its protein is CASKGVYGYTF.

J is TRBJ2-1 and V is TRBV5-1, with 8 bases identical to TRBD1. The CDR3 is 15 residues long. The V segment lost 3 bases and the J segment 5 bases; nucleotides outside the gene matches: 7. Looked up from germline, CDR1 is SGHRS and CDR2 is YFSETQ. The CDR3 bases are TGCGCCAGCAGCTCGCGGACAGGGAACGACAATGAGCAGTTCTTC. Its translation is CASSSRTGNDNEQFF.

This CDR3 is CASSSNPTGTSGSFDTQYF. CDR3 in DNA: TGTGCCAGCAGCTCCAACCCCACCGGGACTAGCGGGAGCTTCGATACGCAGTATTTT. This sequence joins TRBV7-2 and TRBJ2-3; 14 nucleotides agree with TRBD2. V gave up 4 bases and J gave up 6 bases; unmatched junction bases: 15. CDR3 length equals 19 residues. Germline CDR1 is SGHTA and CDR2 is FQGNSA.

This clone was observed a few times. V gene TRBV28 combines with J gene TRBJ1-4; TRBD1 matches at 8 bases. Germline trimming cut 1 base from V and 8 bases from J; bases unmatched to any gene: 6. The CDR3 length is 15 residues. Germline CDR1 reads MDHEN; CDR2 reads SYDVKM. The CDR3 protein is CASSLLDRGEEKLFF. CDR3 DNA sequence: TGTGCCAGCAGTTTATTAGACAGGGGTGAGGAAAAACTGTTTTTT. Full variable domain (remainder filled in from reference TRBV28 and TRBJ1-4): DVKVTQSSRYLVKRTGEKVFLECVQDMDHENMFWYRQDPGLGLRLIYFSYDVKMKEKGDIPEGYSVSREKKERFSLILESASTNQTSMYLCASSLLDRGEEKLFFGSGTQLSVL.

This clone was detected once. The chain recombines TRBV7-2 with TRBJ1-1, with a tentative D call TRBD1 (6 bases). V gave up 5 bases and J gave up 10 bases, with 17 bases separating them. Germline lookup yields CDR1 SGHTA and CDR2 FQGNSA. The CDR3 totals 13 residues. CDR3: CASSSRQARSAFF. DNA of the CDR3: TGTGCCAGCAGCAGCCGACAGGCTCGCTCAGCTTTCTTT. The full variable domain, its missing parts supplied by reference TRBV7-2 and TRBJ1-1, is GAGVSQSPSNKVTEKGKDVELRCDPISGHTALYWYRQSLGQGLEFLIYFQGNSAPDKSGLPSDRFSAERTGGSVSTLTIQRTQQEDSAVYLCASSSRQARSAFFGQGTRLTVV.

The rearrangement uses TRBV28 and TRBJ1-1; perhaps TRBD1 as D (5 bases). CDR3 length: 15 residues. V dropped 1 base and J dropped 2 bases, with 11 bases sitting between them. The germline V gene has CDR1 MDHEN and CDR2 SYDVKM. The CDR3 spells CASSLYGDLNTEAFF. The CDR3 nucleotides are TGTGCCAGCAGTTTATATGGGGACCTAAACACTGAAGCTTTCTTT.